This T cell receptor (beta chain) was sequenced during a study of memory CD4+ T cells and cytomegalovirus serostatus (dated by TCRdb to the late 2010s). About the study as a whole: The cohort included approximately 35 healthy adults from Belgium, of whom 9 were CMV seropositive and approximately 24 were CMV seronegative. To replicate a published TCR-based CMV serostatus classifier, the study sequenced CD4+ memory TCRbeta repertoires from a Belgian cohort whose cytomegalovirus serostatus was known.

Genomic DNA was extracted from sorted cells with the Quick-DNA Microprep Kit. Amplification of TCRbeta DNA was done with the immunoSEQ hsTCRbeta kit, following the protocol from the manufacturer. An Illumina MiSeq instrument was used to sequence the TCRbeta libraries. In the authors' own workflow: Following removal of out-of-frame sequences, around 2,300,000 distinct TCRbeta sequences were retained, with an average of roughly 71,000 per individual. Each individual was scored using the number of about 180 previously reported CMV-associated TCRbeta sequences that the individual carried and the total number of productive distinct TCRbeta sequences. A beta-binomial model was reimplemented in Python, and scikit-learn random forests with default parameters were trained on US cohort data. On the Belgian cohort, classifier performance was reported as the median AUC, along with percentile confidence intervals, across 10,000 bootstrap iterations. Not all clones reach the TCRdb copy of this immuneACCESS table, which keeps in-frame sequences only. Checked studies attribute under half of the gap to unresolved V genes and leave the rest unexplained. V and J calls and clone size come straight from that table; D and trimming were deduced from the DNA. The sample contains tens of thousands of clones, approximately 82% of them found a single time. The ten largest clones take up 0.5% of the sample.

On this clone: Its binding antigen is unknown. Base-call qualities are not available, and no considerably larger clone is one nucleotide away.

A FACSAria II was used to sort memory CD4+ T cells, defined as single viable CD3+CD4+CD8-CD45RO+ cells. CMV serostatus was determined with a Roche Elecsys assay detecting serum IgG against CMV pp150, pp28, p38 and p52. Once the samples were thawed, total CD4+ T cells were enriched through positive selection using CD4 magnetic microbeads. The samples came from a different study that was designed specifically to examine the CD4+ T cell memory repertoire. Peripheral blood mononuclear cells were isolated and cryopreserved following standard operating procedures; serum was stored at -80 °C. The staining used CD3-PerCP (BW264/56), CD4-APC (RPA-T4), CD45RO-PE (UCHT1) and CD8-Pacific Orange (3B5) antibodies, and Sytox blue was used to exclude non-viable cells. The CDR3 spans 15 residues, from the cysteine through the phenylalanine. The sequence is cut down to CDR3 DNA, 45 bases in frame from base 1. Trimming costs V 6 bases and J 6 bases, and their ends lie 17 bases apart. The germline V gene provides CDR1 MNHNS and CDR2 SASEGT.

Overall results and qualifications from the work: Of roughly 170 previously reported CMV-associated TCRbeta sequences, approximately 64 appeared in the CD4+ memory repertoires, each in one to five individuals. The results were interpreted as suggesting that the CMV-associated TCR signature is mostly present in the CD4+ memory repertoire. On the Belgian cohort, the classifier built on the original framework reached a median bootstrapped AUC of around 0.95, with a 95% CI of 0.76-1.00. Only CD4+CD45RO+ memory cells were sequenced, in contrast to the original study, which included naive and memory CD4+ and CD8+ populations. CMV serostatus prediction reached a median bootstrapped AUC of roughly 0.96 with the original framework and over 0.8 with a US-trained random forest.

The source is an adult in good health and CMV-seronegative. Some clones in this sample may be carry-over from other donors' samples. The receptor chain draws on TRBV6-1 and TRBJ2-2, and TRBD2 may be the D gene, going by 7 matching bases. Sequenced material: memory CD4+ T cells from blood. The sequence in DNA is TGTGCCAGCAGGTTACGGGGGGCTATGGCCGGGGAGCTGTTTTTT. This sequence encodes CASRLRGAMAGELFF.